Included here is one T cell receptor (beta chain) sequence, with context. It lacks a known antigen. Base qualities are not at hand, and no much larger clone is one base apart. TCRdb shows the sequencer as Illumina NovaSeq 6000. cDNA libraries for TCRalpha and TCRbeta were prepared by 5'RACE using constant-segment primers, with sample barcodes and unique molecular identifiers added. RNA was extracted from every sample with Trizol reagent. Libraries were amplified in two PCR steps, with a second sample barcode and Illumina TruSeq adapters added in the second step. Sequencing of libraries was performed on an Illumina NovaSeq with 2 x 150 bp paired-end reads. In the source study's methods: Demultiplexing of reads and collapsing into UMI-guided consensus sequences were performed with migec v1.2.7. Using mixcr v2.1.11, UMI consensuses were aligned to TRA and TRB V and J templates and then assembled into clonotypes. Clonotypes were classified as expanded or contracted when called significant by both edgeR and NoisET, with noise models trained on biological replicates. For edgeR calls, the thresholds were a false discovery rate-adjusted p below 0.01 and a log2 fold-change of 1. As an exploratory analysis of dynamics, PCA with hierarchical clustering was applied to max-normalized trajectories of the 1000 most abundant clonotypes. Separately sequenced CD4+ and CD8+ repertoires were used to assign a CD4 or CD8 phenotype to each responding clone. TCRdb handled the public reads itself, with Q25 trimming in fastp and clone calling in MiXCR, and kept productive beta chains. Entries are consolidated by CDR3 protein sequence, retaining the most common genes and DNA. The V and J calls reflect TCRdb's pipeline rather than the authors' work. The sample table contains hundreds of thousands of distinct CDR3 sequences; only one count was recorded for just under 20% of them. The top ten constitute about 21% of the sample.

The cysteine opens and the phenylalanine closes a CDR3 of 12 amino acids. Kept here is only the CDR3 DNA, which spans 36 bases and is read in frame from base 1. CDR1 and CDR2, per the germline V gene, are MNHEY and SVGAGI. The V end gives up 6 bases and the J end 6 bases, leaving 4 bases in the junction not matched to a gene. Ficoll-Paque density gradient centrifugation was used to isolate PBMCs. These data are taken from a study of T-cell memory formation after mild COVID-19 (dated by TCRdb to the early 2020s). General notes on the study: Most TCR sequence clusters were specific to one of the two donors. In two donors, T-cell clones that expanded and contracted after mild COVID-19 were followed by sequencing TCRalpha and TCRbeta repertoires longitudinally. The cohort was made up of two young adult volunteers, one female and one male, who were previously healthy.

Overall study outcomes, separate from this receptor: The second-wave clones that peaked on day 37 were not confirmed to be SARS-CoV-2 specific. Clones contracting from day 15 to 85 had balanced CD4/CD8 phenotypes, while a second wave expanding from day 15 to 37 was biased towards CD4+. Only a couple of mild cases were covered by the study, and larger cohorts that include severe cases with pre-infection samples were considered necessary. Contracting CD4+ clones turned up mainly in the CM and EM memory subsets, whereas EMRA was where CD8+ clones were enriched. The detection of some responding clones in pre-infection memory suggests that pre-existing cross-reactive memory T cells joined the SARS-CoV-2 response.

The TCR sequence derives from a man between 18 and 29 years old who had mild COVID-19 (a few samples of this study predate the infection). The sample titles of this study are shuffled in the database, so cell type and time point are left out; the donor was told from shared clones. Recombination joined TRBV6-5 with TRBJ1-1; 7 bases in between match TRBD1. Input material: PBMCs or a T cell subset sorted from them (not recorded which). The CDR3 sequence is CASSPDRAEAFF. The nucleotides are TGTGCCAGCAGCCCCGACAGGGCTGAAGCTTTCTTT.